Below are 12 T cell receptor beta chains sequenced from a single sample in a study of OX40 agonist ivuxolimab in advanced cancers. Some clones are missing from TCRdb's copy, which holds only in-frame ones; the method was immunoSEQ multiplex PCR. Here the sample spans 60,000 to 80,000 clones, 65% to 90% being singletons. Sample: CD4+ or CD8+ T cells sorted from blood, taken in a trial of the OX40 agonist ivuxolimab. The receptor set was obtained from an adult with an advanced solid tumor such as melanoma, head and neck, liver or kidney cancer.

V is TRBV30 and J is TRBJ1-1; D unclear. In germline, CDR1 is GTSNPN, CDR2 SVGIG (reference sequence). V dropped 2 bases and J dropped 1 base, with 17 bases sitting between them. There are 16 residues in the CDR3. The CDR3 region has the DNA TGTGCCTGGAGTCCCCGACGGACCCCCAAGAACACTGAAGCTTTCTTT. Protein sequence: CAWSPRRTPKNTEAFF.

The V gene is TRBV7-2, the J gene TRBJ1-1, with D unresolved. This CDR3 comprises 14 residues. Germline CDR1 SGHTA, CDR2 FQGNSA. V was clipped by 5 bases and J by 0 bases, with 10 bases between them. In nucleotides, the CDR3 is TGTGCCAGCAGCCCCTTCGCGGTGAACACTGAAGCTTTCTTT. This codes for CASSPFAVNTEAFF.

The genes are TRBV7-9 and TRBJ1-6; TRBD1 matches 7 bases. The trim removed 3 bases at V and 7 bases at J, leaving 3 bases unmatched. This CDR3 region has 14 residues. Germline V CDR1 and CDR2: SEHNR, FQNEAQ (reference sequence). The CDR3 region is CASSFGTDNSPLHF. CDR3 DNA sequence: TGTGCCAGCAGCTTCGGGACAGACAATTCACCCCTCCACTTT.

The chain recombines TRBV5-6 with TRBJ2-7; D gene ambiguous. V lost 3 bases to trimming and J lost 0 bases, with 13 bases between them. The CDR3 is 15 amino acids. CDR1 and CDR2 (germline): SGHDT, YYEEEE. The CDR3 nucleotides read TGTGCCAGCAGCTATCCAGGCCGGAGCTCCTACGAGCAGTACTTC. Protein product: CASSYPGRSSYEQYF.

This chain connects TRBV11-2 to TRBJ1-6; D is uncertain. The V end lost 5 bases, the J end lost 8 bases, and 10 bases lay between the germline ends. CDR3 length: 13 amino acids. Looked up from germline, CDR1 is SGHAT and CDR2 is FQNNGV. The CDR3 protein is CASSQVQDSPLHF. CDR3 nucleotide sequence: TGTGCCAGCAGCCAGGTCCAAGATTCACCCCTCCACTTT.

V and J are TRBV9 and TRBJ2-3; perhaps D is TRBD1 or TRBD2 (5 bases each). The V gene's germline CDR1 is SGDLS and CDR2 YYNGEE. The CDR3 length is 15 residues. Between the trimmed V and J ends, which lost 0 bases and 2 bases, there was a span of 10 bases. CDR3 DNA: TGTGCCAGCAGCGTAGAGGGACGGACCACAGATACGCAGTATTTT. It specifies CASSVEGRTTDTQYF.

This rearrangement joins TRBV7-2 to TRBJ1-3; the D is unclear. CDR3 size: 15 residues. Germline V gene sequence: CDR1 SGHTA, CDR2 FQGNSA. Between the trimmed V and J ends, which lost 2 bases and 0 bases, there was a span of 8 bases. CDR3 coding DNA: TGTGCCAGCAGCTTACTCTACACCTCTGGAAACACCATATATTTT. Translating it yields CASSLLYTSGNTIYF.

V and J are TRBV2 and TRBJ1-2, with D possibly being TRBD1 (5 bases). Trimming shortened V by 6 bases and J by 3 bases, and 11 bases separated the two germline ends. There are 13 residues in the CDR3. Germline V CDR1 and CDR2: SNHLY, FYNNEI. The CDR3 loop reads CASSADSYYGYTF. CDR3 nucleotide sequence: TGTGCCAGCAGCGCTGACAGCTACTATGGCTACACCTTC.

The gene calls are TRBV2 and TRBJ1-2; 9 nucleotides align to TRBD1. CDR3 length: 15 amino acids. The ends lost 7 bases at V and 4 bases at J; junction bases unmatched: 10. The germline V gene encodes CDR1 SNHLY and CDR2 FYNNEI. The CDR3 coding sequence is TGTGCCAGCATGCGTCAGACAGGGGGGGGCTATGGCTACACCTTC. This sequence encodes CASMRQTGGGYGYTF.

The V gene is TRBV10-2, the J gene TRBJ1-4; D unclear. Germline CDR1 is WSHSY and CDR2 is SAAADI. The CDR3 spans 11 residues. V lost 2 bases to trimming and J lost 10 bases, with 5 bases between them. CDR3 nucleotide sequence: TGCGCCAGCAGTGAGGTCGGAAAACTGTTTTTT. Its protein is CASSEVGKLFF.

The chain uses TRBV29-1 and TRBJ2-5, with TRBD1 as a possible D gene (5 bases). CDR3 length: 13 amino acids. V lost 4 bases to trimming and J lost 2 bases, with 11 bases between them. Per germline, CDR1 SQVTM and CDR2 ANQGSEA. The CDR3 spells CSVGQNLQETQYF. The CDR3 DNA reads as TGCAGCGTTGGACAGAACTTACAAGAGACCCAGTACTTC.

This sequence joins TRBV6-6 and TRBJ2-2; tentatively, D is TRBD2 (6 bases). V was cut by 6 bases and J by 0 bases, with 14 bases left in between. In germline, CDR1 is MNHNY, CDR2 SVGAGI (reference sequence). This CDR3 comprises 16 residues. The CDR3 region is CASSSKGTANTGELFF. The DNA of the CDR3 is TGTGCCAGCAGCAGCAAGGGGACTGCGAACACCGGGGAGCTGTTTTTT.